The next 3 T cell receptor beta chains were all read from a single sample in a study of human T cells and chemical hapten exposure. TCRdb re-derived calls from the RACE reads in MiXCR, one entry per CDR3 protein. This table has about 350,000 distinct CDR3 sequences, over 5% appearing once. As to time point: pre-sensitization, week 0. This sample's treatment: therapeutic diphenylcyclopropenone sensitization with weekly scalp DPC. This specimen consisted of whole blood, obtained in connection with sensitization to the hapten diphenylcyclopropenone (DPC). These receptors were obtained from a woman between 18 and 29 years old with alopecia areata. Some clones in this sample may be carry-over from other donors' samples.

This clonotype has just a few counts. This rearrangement joins TRBV5-1 to TRBJ2-5; the D gene is possibly TRBD1 (5 bases). V gave up 4 bases and J gave up 3 bases, with 25 bases separating them. Germline CDR1 is SGHRS and CDR2 is YFSETQ. The CDR3 has 18 amino acids. This CDR3 is CASSMIPLDSTTEETQYF. In DNA form, the CDR3 reads TGCGCCAGCAGCATGATTCCGCTAGACAGTACTACAGAAGAGACCCAGTACTTC.

Only a few counts were recorded for this clonotype. The chain couples TRBV10-3 to TRBJ2-7; TRBD1 matches at 8 bases. CDR1 ENHRY and CDR2 SYGVKD come from the germline V gene. This CDR3 region has 13 residues. J was trimmed by 3 bases and V by 8 bases; bases with no gene match: 6. CDR3 region: CAIGQGGLYEQYF. The CDR3 nucleotides read TGTGCCATCGGACAGGGCGGTCTCTACGAGCAGTACTTC.

The DNA for the CDR3 is TGTGCCAGCAGAGTGGTGGAACAGTGGAAAGAGACCCAGTACTTC. Its translation is CASRVVEQWKETQYF. V usage is TRBV2 and J usage is TRBJ2-5; no reliable D call. V dropped 6 bases and J dropped 3 bases, with 17 bases sitting between them. The CDR3 is 15 residues long. Germline CDR1 reads SNHLY; CDR2 reads FYNNEI.